A selection of T cell receptor beta chains follows, all from one sample in a study of cytomegalovirus exposure and HLA in healthy donors. Assay: immunoSEQ multiplex PCR; the TCRdb copy retains only in-frame clones and omits some. Of 150,000 to 200,000 clones in the sample, approximately 80% were seen once. The sample taken for sequencing was PBMCs. These receptors originate from a woman between 35 and 50 years old in good health and CMV-seronegative. CDR3s include the opening cysteine and the closing phenylalanine or tryptophan. A D gene is named only where the DNA matches it firmly. Size values are once, few and many counts, or a class for expanded clones, and some rows have none.

j_gene	abundance	d_gene	v_gene	CDR3nt	CDR3aa
TRBJ1-2	.	.	TRBV5-6	TGTGCCAGCAGCTCCCGGGACAACTTGTATGGCTACACCTTC	CASSSRDNLYGYTF
TRBJ2-4	.	TRBD2	TRBV7-2	TGTGCCAGCAGCCTCATCGGGGGGGCGGAAAACAGTCAGTACTTC	CASSLIGGAENSQYF
TRBJ1-1	.	.	TRBV28	TGTGCCAGCACCCTTCGACAAGGGGGTGGGGGAGCCACTGAAGCTTCCTTT	CASTLRQGGGGATEASF
TRBJ1-2	.	TRBD1	TRBV5-1	TGCGCCAGCAGCTTGTACACAGGGGGTGGCTATGGCTACACCTTC	CASSLYTGGGYGYTF
TRBJ1-6	.	TRBD1	TRBV6-4	TGTGCCAGCAGAGAACAGGGGGCGAACTCACCCCTCCACTTT	CASREQGANSPLHF
TRBJ1-2	.	TRBD1	TRBV28	TGTGCCAGCAGCCCCCGGGACAGGGCCCTTCTGGGGGGTGGCTACACCTTC	CASSPRDRALLGGGYTF
TRBJ1-1	.	TRBD1	TRBV9	TGTGCCAGCAGCGTACAGGGGACAGGGAACACTGAAGCTTTCTTT	CASSVQGTGNTEAFF
TRBJ2-7	few	TRBD1	TRBV30	TGTGCCTGGGGACAGGGACTGACCTACGAGCAGTACTTC	CAWGQGLTYEQYF
TRBJ2-2	.	TRBD2	TRBV2	TGTGCCAGCAAGGATAGCGGGGCGAACACCGGGGAGCTGTTTTTT	CASKDSGANTGELFF
TRBJ2-2	.	TRBD1	TRBV6-5	TGTGCCAGCAGTTATGCAGGGGGCGTTGCCGGGGAGCTGTTTTTT	CASSYAGGVAGELFF
TRBJ2-2	once	.	TRBV9	TGTGCCAGCAGCGTAGACAGGGACACCGGGGAGCTGTTTTTT	CASSVDRDTGELFF
TRBJ1-3	once	.	TRBV19	TGTGCCAGTAGTATAGGCCGGGGAGGCACCATATATTTT	CASSIGRGGTIYF
TRBJ2-1	few	.	TRBV4-1	TGCGCCAGCAGCCAAACAACAATAGCGGCAACGAAGTTGGATGAGCAGTTCTTC	CASSQTTIAATKLDEQFF
TRBJ1-2	.	.	TRBV11-3	TGTGCCAGCAGCCAGCAGGGGCCAGGCTATGGCTACACCTTC	CASSQQGPGYGYTF
TRBJ2-2	.	.	TRBV6-4	TGTGCCAGCAGTGACTCGATCGAGGCCGGGGAGCTGTTTTTT	CASSDSIEAGELFF
TRBJ2-5	few	.	TRBV19	TGTGCCAGTAAATCCACCCTATGGCAAGAGACCCAGTACTTC	CASKSTLWQETQYF
TRBJ2-3	.	TRBD1	TRBV19	TGTGCCAGTAGGAATCGGGACAGGGGATCCGATACGCAGTATTTT	CASRNRDRGSDTQYF
TRBJ2-3	few	.	TRBV30	TGTGCCTGGAGTGTAGGGGGTACAGATACGCAGTATTTT	CAWSVGGTDTQYF
TRBJ2-3	.	TRBD1	TRBV5-1	TGCGCCAGCAGCAGGGGGACAGCTAGCACAGATACGCAGTATTTT	CASSRGTASTDTQYF
TRBJ2-3	.	TRBD2	TRBV10-3	TGTGCCATCAGTGGAGGACTAGCGGGGGGGTATACGCAGTATTTT	CAISGGLAGGYTQYF
TRBJ1-1	.	TRBD1	TRBV10-3	TGTGCCATCAGTGAGCATTCACCAGGGGGTGACACTGAAGCTTTCTTT	CAISEHSPGGDTEAFF
TRBJ2-1	.	.	TRBV10-2	TGCGCCAGCAGTGAGTCTGCACGCCCTTTAGGGGGTGAGCAGTTCTTC	CASSESARPLGGEQFF
TRBJ2-1	.	.	TRBV7-2	TGTGCCAGCACCCCAGGGGGACTTTTTTACAATGAGCAGTTCTTC	CASTPGGLFYNEQFF
TRBJ2-5	.	TRBD2	TRBV7-7	TGTGCTAGCAGCGCTTCCCTAGCGGGAGAAGAGACCCAGTACTTC	CASSASLAGEETQYF
TRBJ2-1	.	TRBD1	TRBV10-3	TGTGCCAGTCAGACAGGGCTCGGCAATGAGCAGTTCTTC	CASQTGLGNEQFF
TRBJ2-1	.	.	TRBV5-1	TGCGCCAGCAGCTGGGGAGGATACAATGAGCAGTTCTTC	CASSWGGYNEQFF
TRBJ1-1	.	.	TRBV5-1	TGCGCCAGCAGGAGTGGCACTGAAGCTTTCTTT	CASRSGTEAFF
TRBJ1-5	once	.	TRBV7-2	TGTGCCAGCAGCTTAGCTCCCTCCCGGACAGTAGTGAGTCAGCCCCAGCATTTT	CASSLAPSRTVVSQPQHF
TRBJ2-7	.	TRBD2	TRBV6-4	TGTGCCAGCAGTGTATTTGCGGGGGAGTCTACGAGCAAGTACTTC	CASSVFAGESTSKYF
TRBJ2-7	.	TRBD2	TRBV7-6	TGTGCCAGCAGCTTAGGGGTGGGACTAGCGGGAGGGGAGCAGTACTTC	CASSLGVGLAGGEQYF
TRBJ1-6	.	.	TRBV2	TGTGCCAGCAGTGGGGACACAGGCTCCTATAATTCACCCCTCCACTTT	CASSGDTGSYNSPLHF
TRBJ2-3	.	.	TRBV5-1	TGCGCCAGCAGCTCGTCAGGGGGGACAGATACGCAGTATTTT	CASSSSGGTDTQYF
TRBJ2-1	.	.	TRBV4-2	TGTGCCAGCAGCCAAGTAGGGGGGGATGAGAATGAGCAGTTCTTC	CASSQVGGDENEQFF
TRBJ2-7	.	TRBD2	TRBV11-3	TGTGCCAGCAGCTTAGGGGGAGGGACCTACGAGCAGTACTTC	CASSLGGGTYEQYF
TRBJ2-7	.	.	TRBV30	TGTGCCTCTAGTACCTCCTACGAGCAGTACTTC	CASSTSYEQYF
TRBJ1-1	.	.	TRBV9	TGTGCCAGCAGCGCCGACCACAGGGTTGTCACTGAAGCTTTCTTT	CASSADHRVVTEAFF
TRBJ2-3	.	.	TRBV15	TGTGCCACTGGGGCGGGGACGGTGGGGAATACGCAGTATTTT	CATGAGTVGNTQYF
TRBJ2-7	.	TRBD1	TRBV28	TGTGCCAGCAGTTTCGATACCAGGGGGCGGTACGAGCAGTACTTC	CASSFDTRGRYEQYF
TRBJ1-2	.	TRBD1	TRBV6-6	TGTGCCAGCAGACCCGGGACAGGGACGACGTACTATGGCTACACCTTC	CASRPGTGTTYYGYTF
TRBJ1-5	.	.	TRBV4-2	TGTGCCAGCAGCCCCCTTTTTAGTAGGGGTCAGCCCCAGCATTTT	CASSPLFSRGQPQHF
TRBJ2-1	.	TRBD1	TRBV11-2	TGTGCCAGCAGCTTAGGAGACAGGGATCGGGATGAGCAGTTCTTC	CASSLGDRDRDEQFF
TRBJ2-3	.	.	TRBV5-1	TGCGCCAGCAGCAACCCGGGACTGGAAATCACAGATACGCAGTATTTT	CASSNPGLEITDTQYF
TRBJ2-7	few	TRBD1	TRBV6-5	TGTGCCAGCAGAAGGCATGGGACAGGGGACTACGAGCAGTACTTC	CASRRHGTGDYEQYF
TRBJ1-2	once	TRBD1	TRBV30	TGTGCCTGGAGCCCAGGACAGGGGTATGGCTACACCTTC	CAWSPGQGYGYTF
TRBJ1-4	.	.	TRBV29-1	TGCAGCGTTGGTGGGCAGGCTAATGAAAAACTGTTTTTT	CSVGGQANEKLFF
TRBJ1-5	.	TRBD1	TRBV28	TGTGCCAGCAGTGACCCTCGTGGGACAGCCTCCAATCAGCCCCAGCATTTT	CASSDPRGTASNQPQHF
TRBJ1-6	.	TRBD1	TRBV6-1	TGTGCCAGCAGTGAAGCTGGGACAGGGGGTTCACCCCTCCACTTT	CASSEAGTGGSPLHF
TRBJ2-6	.	TRBD2	TRBV7-9	TGTGCCATCCGTCGGGGGGCTGGGGCCAACGTCCTGACTTTC	CAIRRGAGANVLTF
TRBJ2-1	.	TRBD2	TRBV30	TGTGCCTGGAAAGGGACTAGTCAGGGTGAGCAGTTCTTC	CAWKGTSQGEQFF
TRBJ2-2	.	TRBD1	TRBV19	TGTGCCAGTAGTAACAGGGGCCCGGAGGAGCTGTTTTTT	CASSNRGPEELFF
TRBJ1-1	.	.	TRBV7-2	TGTGCCAGCAGCTTAATGCGGGACACTGAAGCTTTCTTT	CASSLMRDTEAFF
TRBJ2-5	.	.	TRBV7-6	TGTGCCAGCAGCTTTAACAGTCAAGAGACCCAGTACTTC	CASSFNSQETQYF
TRBJ1-2	.	TRBD1	TRBV7-9	TGTGCCAGCAGCGGACAGGGGATCCGGGGCTACACCTTC	CASSGQGIRGYTF
TRBJ2-1	.	TRBD1	TRBV7-2	TGTGCCAGCAGCTTCAACCGTCGTTGGGACAGGACCAACAATGAGCAGTTCTTC	CASSFNRRWDRTNNEQFF
TRBJ2-2	.	.	TRBV5-1	TGCGCCAGCAGCACCACCTCTAGTACCGGGGAGCTGTTTTTT	CASSTTSSTGELFF
TRBJ1-5	.	.	TRBV5-5	TGTGCCAGCAGCATACAGGGATATAGCAATCAGCCCCAGCATTTT	CASSIQGYSNQPQHF
TRBJ1-5	.	.	TRBV28	TGTGCCAGCAGTTCCGGAAGGGGTCCCAATCAGCCCCAGCATTTT	CASSSGRGPNQPQHF
TRBJ2-2	few	.	TRBV4-2	TGTGCCAGCAGCCAAGATTGGGCCACCGGGGAGCTGTTTTTT	CASSQDWATGELFF
TRBJ1-1	few	TRBD1	TRBV5-1	TGCGCCAGCAGCCCCCAGGGGGCTGTCACTGAAGCTTTCTTT	CASSPQGAVTEAFF